This paragraph covers one T cell receptor (beta chain) sequence. This specimen comes from a study of blood T cell repertoires in COVID-19. Profiled with immunoSEQ multiplex PCR; TCRdb holds only in-frame clones, not every one. Counted here are about 200,000 clones, 85% occurring once; the ten biggest clones make up 4% to 5%. V dropped 9 bases and J dropped 5; count of bases not matched to a gene: 15. In germline, CDR1 is LNHNV, CDR2 YYDKDF (reference sequence). This CDR3 comprises 15 residues. This TCR derives from a woman of 80 years or more with acute or convalescent COVID-19. The V call is TRBV15, the J call TRBJ1-2, with 7 bases aligning to TRBD1. Sequenced input: peripheral blood. The CDR3: CATQRGGGTAYGYTF. In DNA form, the CDR3 reads TGTGCCACGCAAAGAGGAGGCGGGACAGCTTATGGCTACACCTTC.